These 18 T cell receptor beta chains originate from one sample sequenced in a study of shared clonotypes between healthy human individuals. Terminally differentiated effector memory CD45RA+ cells were excluded by CCR7 positive selection of CD45RO-negative cells. Generated by immunoSEQ multiplex PCR, the TCRdb table keeps only in-frame clones and is missing some. The sample lists millions of clones, about 93% occurring once. Sequencing was performed on naive CD8+ T cells from PBMCs. The receptors derive from a man aged 18 to 29 in good health. Some clones in this sample may be carry-over from other donors' samples.

The count of this clone is one. V gene TRBV6-5 combines with J gene TRBJ2-1; tentatively, D is TRBD1 (6 bases). This CDR3 is built from 14 residues. Trimming took off 2 bases at V and 4 bases at J, with 9 bases between the two ends. Germline V gives CDR1 MNHEY, CDR2 SVGAGI. The CDR3 sequence is CASSYLRGYNEQFF. The CDR3 nucleotides are TGTGCCAGCAGTTACCTCAGGGGATACAATGAGCAGTTCTTC.

The chain is built from TRBV5-6 and TRBJ2-5, with 14 bases identical to TRBD2. Trimming at V came to 4 bases and at J to 1 base, leaving 12 bases not matched to a gene. Germline CDR1 reads SGHDT; CDR2 reads YYEEEE. CDR3 size: 19 residues. CDR3 amino acids: CASSPDGTSGSPGQETQYF. The DNA of the CDR3 is TGTGCCAGCAGCCCGGACGGGACTAGCGGGAGTCCAGGCCAAGAGACCCAGTACTTC.

This clone was seen a single time. This chain connects TRBV6-5 to TRBJ1-1; the D gene is possibly TRBD1 (6 bases). CDR1 MNHEY and CDR2 SVGAGI come from the germline V gene. The CDR3 has 14 amino acids. The V gene lost 3 bases and the J gene lost 7 bases, with 15 bases spanning the gap. In nucleotides, the CDR3 is TGTGCCAGCAGTTATTGGGGGCTGACAGTTGAAGCTTTCTTT. Its protein is CASSYWGLTVEAFF.

This clone was observed a single time. The chain carries TRBV7-9 and TRBJ2-7; perhaps TRBD2 as D (6 bases). CDR1 is SEHNR and CDR2 is FQNEAQ in the germline V gene (reference sequence). Trimming stripped 3 bases from V and 2 bases from J, with 17 bases between. The CDR3 has 16 residues. The CDR3 region has the DNA TGTGCCAGCAGCTTTATAGGGGCTTGGGGGGCCTACGAGCAGTACTTC. Translating gives CASSFIGAWGAYEQYF.

This sequence joins TRBV19 and TRBJ2-7; D gene uncertain. The CDR3 spans 16 residues. V dropped 4 bases and J dropped 2 bases, with 18 bases sitting between them. Germline CDR1 reads LNHDA; CDR2 reads SQIVND (reference sequence). CDR3 nucleotide sequence: TGTGCCAGTAGTAGCCCCCCAGGCGGAACGACCTACGAGCAGTACTTC. Its protein product is CASSSPPGGTTYEQYF.

V is TRBV27 and J is TRBJ1-1; 7 bases align to TRBD1. Germline CDR1 and CDR2: MNHEY and SMNVEV (reference sequence). V shed 5 bases, J shed 11 bases, and the junction held 14 bases outside the gene matches. There are 14 residues in the CDR3. CDR3 residues: CASSPRTGLDPAFF. In DNA form, the CDR3 reads TGTGCCAGCAGTCCGCGGACAGGACTTGATCCCGCTTTCTTT.

V gene TRBV14 combines with J gene TRBJ1-1, with TRBD1 matching over 8 bases. Germline CDR1 reads SGHDN; CDR2 reads FVKESK. V lost 5 bases, J lost 6 bases, and 8 bases stayed unmatched. This CDR3 spans 14 amino acids. CDR3 residues: CASSDRGSGAEAFF. The DNA of the CDR3 is TGTGCCAGCAGCGACAGGGGTTCAGGGGCTGAAGCTTTCTTT.

V is TRBV28 and J is TRBJ1-1; 7 bases match TRBD1. The CDR3 has 14 residues. Germline CDR1 is MDHEN and CDR2 is SYDVKM. Trimming at V came to 6 bases and at J to 1 base, leaving 5 bases not matched to a gene. CDR3 in amino acids: CASRSAGGNTEAFF. Written as DNA, the CDR3 is TGTGCCAGCAGATCGGCAGGGGGGAACACTGAAGCTTTCTTT.

The chain employs TRBV27 and TRBJ2-1, with 9 bases lining up with TRBD2. J gave up 12 bases and V 5 bases, and 17 bases lay outside the gene matches. The germline V gene has CDR1 MNHEY and CDR2 SMNVEV (reference sequence). The CDR3 consists of 16 residues. CDR3 loop: CASSPLIAGVPMGQFF. CDR3 sequence (DNA): TGTGCCAGCAGTCCCCTAATAGCGGGAGTTCCAATGGGGCAGTTCTTC.

V gene TRBV27 combines with J gene TRBJ2-7; D could derive from TRBD1 or TRBD2 (5 bases each). V shed 3 bases and J shed 0 bases, with 12 bases lying between them. CDR1 MNHEY and CDR2 SMNVEV come from the germline V gene (reference sequence). This CDR3 spans 15 amino acids. This chain's CDR3 is CASSFDGGSSYEQYF. CDR3 DNA: TGTGCCAGCAGTTTCGATGGGGGTAGCTCCTACGAGCAGTACTTC.

The gene calls are TRBV6-1 and TRBJ2-7; weak D call: TRBD2 (6 bases). V lost 3 bases to trimming and J lost 5 bases, with 26 bases between them. This CDR3 is 18 amino acids long. The germline V gene has CDR1 MNHNS and CDR2 SASEGT. The CDR3 DNA follows: TGTGCCAGCAGTGACTGGGGGGTTGGGCTACTAACTAGTGACGAGCAGTACTTC. It yields the protein CASSDWGVGLLTSDEQYF.

The chain employs TRBV19 and TRBJ1-1; D uncertain. V shed 4 bases and J shed 1 base, with 13 bases lying between them. The V gene's germline CDR1 is LNHDA and CDR2 SQIVND (reference sequence). This CDR3 spans 15 amino acids. CDR3 sequence (DNA): TGTGCCAGTAGTAGGACCCGGACCCGGAACACTGAAGCTTTCTTT. Residues: CASSRTRTRNTEAFF.

This chain uses TRBV6-4 with TRBJ1-2; D is undetermined. V was cut by 0 bases and J by 4 bases, with 12 bases left in between. The CDR3 is 15 amino acids. Germline CDR1 reads MRHNA; CDR2 reads SNTAGT. The CDR3 DNA is TGTGCCAGCAGTGACTCGATGGGTGCAGGCTATGGCTACACCTTC. It translates to CASSDSMGAGYGYTF.

In its sample, this clone was seen once. The rearrangement links TRBV4-1 to TRBJ2-3; 13 bases are shared with TRBD2. This CDR3 has 17 amino acids. The junction had 7 bases not matched to a gene; V was cut back by 3 bases and J by 4 bases. Looked up from germline, CDR1 is MGHRA and CDR2 is YSYEKL. The CDR3 region has the DNA TGCGCCAGCAGCCACTTCACTAGCGGGAGGGTAGCAGATACGCAGTATTTT. It codes for CASSHFTSGRVADTQYF.

The rearrangement links TRBV27 to TRBJ2-1; no clear D gene. The CDR3 loop spans 14 amino acids. Germline V gene data show CDR1 as MNHEY and CDR2 as SMNVEV (reference sequence). Trimming removed 6 bases from V and 0 bases from J, with 9 bases in between. The CDR3 DNA is TGTGCCAGCAGCTACTCTAGCTCCTACAATGAGCAGTTCTTC. It translates to CASSYSSSYNEQFF.

The chain is built from TRBV29-1 and TRBJ2-7, with D unresolved. The germline V gene encodes CDR1 SQVTM and CDR2 ANQGSEA. The CDR3 sequence is 12 residues long. Between the trimmed V and J ends, which lost 5 bases and 2 bases, there was a span of 10 bases. CDR3 amino acids: CSVTTDTYEQYF. CDR3 sequence (DNA): TGCAGCGTTACGACGGATACCTACGAGCAGTACTTC.

In regard to this clone: Other DNA sequences from this sample encode an identical CDR3 as well. The chain has TRBV28 and TRBJ1-1; D may be TRBD1 (5 bases). The ends were cut back, 3 bases at V and 5 bases at J, with 13 bases in the middle. Germline lookup yields CDR1 MDHEN and CDR2 SYDVKM. There are 14 residues in the CDR3. CDR3 protein: CASSLTRGGTEAFF. CDR3 nucleotide sequence: TGTGCCAGCAGTTTGACACGCGGGGGGACTGAAGCTTTCTTT.

The gene calls are TRBV7-9 and TRBJ2-2; D unresolved. The CDR3 totals 15 residues. Germline CDR1 is SEHNR and CDR2 is FQNEAQ (reference sequence). V lost 5 bases and J 4 bases, leaving 14 bases between the germline ends. The CDR3 sequence: CASSLHKVGTGELFF. The CDR3 nucleotides are TGTGCCAGCAGCCTCCATAAGGTGGGCACCGGGGAGCTGTTTTTT.